Included here is one T cell receptor beta chain sequence, with context. The data were produced by immunoSEQ multiplex PCR, yet TCRdb's version contains in-frame clones alone and is incomplete. The profile covers around 250,000 clones, with 86% appearing a single time and 3% taken by the ten largest. The data are from a study of blood T cell repertoires in COVID-19. Study background: The origin of the acute and convalescent COVID-19 samples was the United States, Italy and Spain.

The length of the CDR3 is 14 residues. With 7 bases removed from V and 2 bases from J, the gap between germline ends came to 14 bases. The V gene's germline CDR1 is MDHEN and CDR2 SYDVKM. This TCR was sampled from a woman aged 25-40 years with active or convalescent COVID-19. The chain has TRBV28 and TRBJ1-2; D is undetermined. The material sequenced was peripheral blood. CDR3 protein: CASTYERGNYGYTF. The CDR3 bases are TGTGCCAGCACCTATGAGCGGGGAAACTATGGCTACACCTTC.